The sequence of this T cell receptor beta chain was determined in a study of low-dose radiotherapy and immunotherapy resistance in tumors. Overall study: A total of 6.5 Gy was given to Cohort 1 as 0.5 Gy per fraction every 2 weeks. The study gave Cohort 2 1 Gy per fraction every two weeks, totaling 13 Gy over 26 weeks.

As to time point: after trial treatment. The treatment here: LDRT plus nivolumab, ipilimumab, low-dose cyclophosphamide and aspirin (RACIN trial). Inclusion covered patients whose advanced solid tumors lacked tumor-infiltrating lymphocytes. With TRAV- and TRBV-specific primers, first-strand cDNA was made, covering the alpha and beta chains. Over 20 PCR cycles, TCRs were amplified from a constant-region primer and V-primer adapter. Amplification of the isolated mRNA used in vitro transcription. TCRdb itself ran the reads through MiXCR, one entry per CDR3 protein. This repertoire shows 40,000 or so distinct CDR3 sequences, about 25% found once; its top ten account for roughly a tenth. This clonotype was recorded many times. One end of the junction varies from germline; a read error may be responsible. CDR1 is DFQATT, CDR2 SNEGSKA, per germline (reference sequence). The CDR3 runs to 10 residues.

The V call is TRBV20-1, the J call TRBJ2-5, with a weak D call TRBD2 (6 bases). This specimen consisted of PBMCs, obtained after low-dose radiotherapy plus immunotherapy. This receptor was identified in a male donor with prostate cancer. CDR3 DNA: TGCAGTGTCTTACCGGGACTGGGGGACTTC. Its protein is CSVLPGLGDF.